Below, 16 T cell receptor beta chains from the same sample are listed, as sequenced in a study of shared clonotypes between healthy human individuals. The repertoire was sequenced with immunoSEQ multiplex PCR; TCRdb's copy has only in-frame clones and lacks some. The sample records about 2 million clones, approximately 95% being singletons. The sample was naive CD4+ T cells sorted from blood. Subset given: CD45RA+ positively selected. These receptors originate from a man aged 18 to 30 in good health.

As DNA, the CDR3 is TGTGCCAGCAGTTTCCGGGCAAGCAATTCACCCCTCCACTTT. Translating it yields CASSFRASNSPLHF. The chain employs TRBV27 and TRBJ1-6; D unclear. The CDR3 is 14 residues long. Trimming removed 3 bases from V and 7 bases from J, with 10 bases in between. CDR1 and CDR2 from the germline V gene are MNHEY and SMNVEV (reference sequence).

This chain joins TRBV12-5 and TRBJ2-1; the match to TRBD2 covers 10 bases. The germline V gene has CDR1 LGHNT and CDR2 FRNRAP. The V gene end was trimmed by 0 bases and the J gene end by 10 bases; junction bases not matched to a gene: 9. There are 16 residues in the CDR3. For the CDR3, the DNA is TGTGCTAGTGGTTTGGTCCTAGCGGGAGTGGCGGGGGAGCAGTTCTTC. It encodes CASGLVLAGVAGEQFF.

This chain connects TRBV6-5 to TRBJ2-1; D ambiguous. CDR3 length: 12 amino acids. Per the germline V gene, CDR1 is MNHEY and CDR2 is SVGAGI. The germline V and J ends were trimmed by 7 bases and 10 bases, with 14 bases remaining between them. The CDR3 nucleotides read TGTGCCAGCACCAACGGGTTTAAAGAGCAGTTCTTC. This gives the protein CASTNGFKEQFF.

The chain employs TRBV29-1 and TRBJ2-5; 14 positions agree with TRBD2. The germline gives CDR1 SQVTM, CDR2 ANQGSEA. This CDR3 contains 14 residues. Trimming took 7 bases from V and 5 from J; bases not matched to a gene: 6. The CDR3 DNA reads as TGCAGCGCCGAGGGGACTAGCGGGGGTGAGACCCAGTACTTC. Translated: CSAEGTSGGETQYF. The full variable domain, completed using reference TRBV29-1 and TRBJ2-5, is SAVISQKPSRDICQRGTSLTIQCQVDSQVTMMFWYRQQPGQSLTLIATANQGSEATYESGFVIDKFPISRPNLTFSTLTVSNMSPEDSSIYLCSAEGTSGGETQYFGPGTRLLVL.

The chain joins TRBV14 to TRBJ2-5; perhaps TRBD1 as D (5 bases). Trimming shortened V by 4 bases and J by 1 base, and 16 bases separated the two germline ends. Germline V gives CDR1 SGHDN, CDR2 FVKESK. The CDR3 runs to 16 residues. CDR3 loop: CASSPGQQSIQETQYF. The CDR3 DNA is TGTGCCAGCAGCCCTGGACAACAATCCATCCAAGAGACCCAGTACTTC.

A remark on this clone: One end of the junction varies from germline; a read error may be responsible. This chain joins TRBV7-7 and TRBJ2-2; D is perhaps TRBD1 (6 bases). Germline lookup yields CDR1 SSHAT and CDR2 FNYEAQ (reference sequence). The CDR3 runs 14 residues. The CDR3 DNA follows: TGTGCTAGCAGCTCGGGACAGAACACCGGGGAGCTGTTTTTT. Translating it yields CASSSGQNTGELFF.

The chain uses TRBV7-6 and TRBJ2-2; no clear D gene. The V gene lost 0 bases and the J gene lost 7 bases, with 12 bases spanning the gap. This CDR3 comprises 15 residues. Germline assignment: CDR1 SGHVS and CDR2 FNYEAQ. The CDR3 coding sequence is TGTGCCAGCAGCTTAGCGGGTCGAGGCGGCGGGGAGCTGTTTTTT. Amino acids: CASSLAGRGGGELFF.

The gene calls are TRBV11-2 and TRBJ2-5; D possibly corresponds to TRBD1 (5 bases). The CDR3 has 13 residues. CDR1 SGHAT and CDR2 FQNNGV come from the germline V gene. Trimming took 2 bases from V and 3 from J, leaving 7 bases between them. DNA of the CDR3: TGTGCCAGCAGCTTAAGGGGAAAAGAGACCCAGTACTTC. Protein product: CASSLRGKETQYF.

The chain joins TRBV5-4 to TRBJ2-5; D is tentatively TRBD1 or TRBD2 (5 bases each). The V gene lost 3 bases and the J gene lost 5 bases, with 14 bases spanning the gap. The germline V gene encodes CDR1 SGHNT and CDR2 YYREEE (reference sequence). The CDR3 covers 14 residues. The CDR3 region is CASSSGLDMETQYF. CDR3 in DNA: TGTGCCAGCAGCTCGGGGCTGGATATGGAGACCCAGTACTTC.

This chain connects TRBV4-3 to TRBJ1-1; possibly TRBD1 for D (5 bases). In germline, CDR1 is LGHNA, CDR2 YSLEER. The V gene lost 0 bases and the J gene lost 11 bases, with 13 bases spanning the gap. This CDR3 contains 13 residues. CDR3 nucleotides: TGCGCCAGCAGCCAAGATCTCCCAGGGAGGGCTTTCTTT. The encoded protein is CASSQDLPGRAFF.

This sequence joins TRBV5-8 and TRBJ1-3; D unresolved. Trimming took off 4 bases at V and 3 bases at J, with 5 bases between the two ends. Looked up from germline, CDR1 is SGHTS and CDR2 is YDEGEE. The CDR3 covers 12 residues. The CDR3 DNA reads as TGTGCCAGCAGCGTACTTGGAAACACCATATATTTT. This encodes CASSVLGNTIYF.

About this clone: This may be a read error, as it is one base from a much larger clone. This chain connects TRBV6-5 to TRBJ2-3; no firm D call. V shed 6 bases and J shed 1 base, with 5 bases lying between them. The CDR3 contains 12 residues. Germline CDR1 and CDR2: MNHEY and SVGAGI. This CDR3 is CASRAGTDTQYF. In DNA, the CDR3 is TGTGCCAGCAGGGCGGGCACAGATACGCAGTATTTT.

The chain combines TRBV9 with TRBJ2-3; 9 nucleotides match TRBD2. The germline V gene has CDR1 SGDLS and CDR2 YYNGEE. The V segment lost 4 bases and the J segment 3 bases; nucleotides outside the gene matches: 9. This CDR3 has 16 amino acids. CDR3 nucleotide sequence: TGTGCCAGCAGCCCACAGGCGGGGGGGGATACAGATACGCAGTATTTT. Translated, it gives CASSPQAGGDTDTQYF.

With respect to this clone: Relative to the germline gene, one junction end is altered; a read error may explain this. The CDR3 reads CASTPEWGNSNQPQHF. The CDR3 coding sequence is TGTGCCAGCACACCCGAATGGGGGAATAGCAATCAGCCCCAGCATTTT. The V call is TRBV18, the J call TRBJ1-5, with D maybe TRBD1 (5 bases). Germline assignment: CDR1 KGHSH and CDR2 LQKENI. The CDR3 runs to 16 residues.

This rearrangement joins TRBV5-1 to TRBJ1-2; D possibly corresponds to TRBD1 (5 bases). Germline V lookup: CDR1 SGHRS, CDR2 YFSETQ. V lost 4 bases to trimming and J lost 5 bases, with 33 bases between them. The CDR3 is 20 amino acids. CDR3 nucleotides: TGCGCCAGCAGCCGCGACCCGGGGGACGGCGGATGGGGTTGGGAATATGGCTACACCTTC. Amino acid sequence: CASSRDPGDGGWGWEYGYTF.

This clone turned up a few times. The chain joins TRBV5-6 to TRBJ2-6, with D tentatively TRBD1 (5 bases). CDR1 SGHDT and CDR2 YYEEEE come from the germline V gene. The CDR3 spans 16 residues. V shed 7 bases and J shed 0 bases, with 14 bases lying between them. CDR3 loop: CASSGDTGSGANVLTF. Written as DNA, the CDR3 is TGTGCCAGCTCCGGCGACACAGGCTCTGGGGCCAACGTCCTGACTTTC.